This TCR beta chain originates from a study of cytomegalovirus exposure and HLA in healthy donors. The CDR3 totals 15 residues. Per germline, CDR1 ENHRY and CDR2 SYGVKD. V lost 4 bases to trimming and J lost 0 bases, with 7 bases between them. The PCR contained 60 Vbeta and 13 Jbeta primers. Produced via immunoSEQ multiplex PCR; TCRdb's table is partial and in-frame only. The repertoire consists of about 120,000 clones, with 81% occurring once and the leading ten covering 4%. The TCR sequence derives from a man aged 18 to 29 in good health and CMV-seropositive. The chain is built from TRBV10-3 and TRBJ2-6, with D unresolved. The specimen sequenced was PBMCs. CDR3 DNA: TGTGCCATCAGTGGGTCATACTCTGGGGCCAACGTCCTGACTTTC. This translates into CAISGSYSGANVLTF.